Listed below are T cell receptor beta chains from one sample, sequenced in a study of blood T cell repertoires in COVID-19. Some clones are missing from TCRdb's copy, which holds only in-frame ones; the method was immunoSEQ multiplex PCR. The data contain some 220,000 clones, roughly 84% of them singletons. Sequenced input: peripheral blood. These receptors all stem from a man between 50 and 59 years old with active or convalescent COVID-19. The CDR3 runs from the conserved cysteine through the conserved F or W. The D gene is left open where the match is weak. Clone size is given for some rows only: seen once, a few or many times, or a class if the clone is expanded.

CDR3nt: TGCAGCGTAGAGGACAGGGGGCGGACCGGGGAGCTGTTTTTT
CDR3aa: CSVEDRGRTGELFF
j_gene: TRBJ2-2
len: 14
d_gene: TRBD1
v_gene: TRBV29-1
abundance: .

CDR3nt: TGTGCCAGCAGCGCTTGGACAGGGGAGAATGAAAAACTGTTTTTT
CDR3aa: CASSAWTGENEKLFF
j_gene: TRBJ1-4
len: 15
d_gene: TRBD1
v_gene: TRBV9
abundance: .

CDR3nt: TGTGCCAGCAGCCAGGGACTAGCGGGATATGGGAATGAGCAGTTCTTC
CDR3aa: CASSQGLAGYGNEQFF
j_gene: TRBJ2-1
len: 16
d_gene: TRBD2
v_gene: TRBV7-3
abundance: .

CDR3nt: TGTGCCACCAGCAAAGGACTAGCGGGGGGCTTCGGGGAGACCCAGTACTTC
CDR3aa: CATSKGLAGGFGETQYF
j_gene: TRBJ2-5
len: 17
d_gene: TRBD2
v_gene: TRBV15
abundance: .

CDR3nt: TGTGCCACCAGTGATGGGGGGTCGGGCGCTATGGGCTACACCTTC
CDR3aa: CATSDGGSGAMGYTF
j_gene: TRBJ1-2
len: 15
d_gene: .
v_gene: TRBV24-1
abundance: few

CDR3nt: TGTGCCAGCAGCTCTACTCAGGGGCAAGAGACCCAGTACTTC
CDR3aa: CASSSTQGQETQYF
j_gene: TRBJ2-5
len: 14
d_gene: .
v_gene: TRBV11-2
abundance: .

CDR3nt: TGTGCAAGTCGCTTAGGAGGGGGCGGTCAGCCCCAGCATTTT
CDR3aa: CASRLGGGGQPQHF
j_gene: TRBJ1-5
len: 14
d_gene: .
v_gene: TRBV12-2
abundance: .

CDR3nt: TGCGCCAGCAGCTTTAGCGGTAGATACAATGAGCAGTTCTTC
CDR3aa: CASSFSGRYNEQFF
j_gene: TRBJ2-1
len: 14
d_gene: .
v_gene: TRBV5-1
abundance: once

CDR3nt: TGTGCCAGCAGCTTCTACTCTGGAAACACCATATATTTT
CDR3aa: CASSFYSGNTIYF
j_gene: TRBJ1-3
len: 13
d_gene: .
v_gene: TRBV7-2
abundance: few

CDR3nt: TGTGCCAGCAGTGAAGCCCGGGGGGGGGCAGGAGATACGCAGTATTTT
CDR3aa: CASSEARGGAGDTQYF
j_gene: TRBJ2-3
len: 16
d_gene: TRBD2
v_gene: TRBV6-1
abundance: .

CDR3nt: TGTGCCAGCACCCTTGGACTAGCCGGAAGTTCCTACAATGAGCAGTTCTTC
CDR3aa: CASTLGLAGSSYNEQFF
j_gene: TRBJ2-1
len: 17
d_gene: TRBD2
v_gene: TRBV5-8
abundance: .

CDR3nt: TGTGCCAGCAGCGTACGTTACGAAAGGACTAGCGGGTTAAATGAGCAGTTCTTC
CDR3aa: CASSVRYERTSGLNEQFF
j_gene: TRBJ2-1
len: 18
d_gene: TRBD2
v_gene: TRBV6-2/TRBV6-3
abundance: .

CDR3nt: TGTGCCAGCAGTTTCTCCCCGACAGAGAACTATGGCTACACCTTC
CDR3aa: CASSFSPTENYGYTF
j_gene: TRBJ1-2
len: 15
d_gene: .
v_gene: TRBV28
abundance: once

CDR3nt: TGTGCCAGCAGCGAACAGGGGGTAGATGGCTACACCTTC
CDR3aa: CASSEQGVDGYTF
j_gene: TRBJ1-2
len: 13
d_gene: TRBD1
v_gene: TRBV2
abundance: once

CDR3nt: TGTGCCAGCAGTTCACAGGGAGCTAACTATGGCTACACCTTC
CDR3aa: CASSSQGANYGYTF
j_gene: TRBJ1-2
len: 14
d_gene: .
v_gene: TRBV6-2/TRBV6-3
abundance: .

CDR3nt: TGTGCCATCAGACAGGGGGCCGGTCAGCCCCAGCATTTT
CDR3aa: CAIRQGAGQPQHF
j_gene: TRBJ1-5
len: 13
d_gene: TRBD1
v_gene: TRBV10-3
abundance: .

CDR3nt: TGTGCCAGCAGCGTATCCTCACAGAACCTCTATGGCTACACCTTC
CDR3aa: CASSVSSQNLYGYTF
j_gene: TRBJ1-2
len: 15
d_gene: .
v_gene: TRBV9
abundance: .

CDR3nt: TGTGCCAGCAGTCGGGACAATGAGCAGTTCTTC
CDR3aa: CASSRDNEQFF
j_gene: TRBJ2-1
len: 11
d_gene: .
v_gene: TRBV6-5
abundance: .

CDR3nt: TGTGCCAGCAGCTTAATTCGGGGGGCACCAGATACGCAGTATTTT
CDR3aa: CASSLIRGAPDTQYF
j_gene: TRBJ2-3
len: 15
d_gene: .
v_gene: TRBV7-3
abundance: .

CDR3nt: TGTGCCAGCAGTGAACGTTTCAGGGTAGGAGAGACCCAGTACTTC
CDR3aa: CASSERFRVGETQYF
j_gene: TRBJ2-5
len: 15
d_gene: .
v_gene: TRBV6-1
abundance: .

CDR3nt: TGTGCCATCAGTGAGGACAGACTTAGCAATCAGCCCCAGCATTTT
CDR3aa: CAISEDRLSNQPQHF
j_gene: TRBJ1-5
len: 15
d_gene: .
v_gene: TRBV10-3
abundance: .

CDR3nt: TGTGCCAGCCGGGGAGTGAACGAGCAGTACTTC
CDR3aa: CASRGVNEQYF
j_gene: TRBJ2-7
len: 11
d_gene: .
v_gene: TRBV28
abundance: .

CDR3nt: TGTGCCAGCAGCCTCACGACAGGGGGCGAAACGTATGGCTACACCTTC
CDR3aa: CASSLTTGGETYGYTF
j_gene: TRBJ1-2
len: 16
d_gene: TRBD1
v_gene: TRBV7-2
abundance: .

CDR3nt: TGTGCCAGCAGTTCAGGGCTCTACGAGCAGTACTTC
CDR3aa: CASSSGLYEQYF
j_gene: TRBJ2-7
len: 12
d_gene: .
v_gene: TRBV6-2/TRBV6-3
abundance: .

CDR3nt: .
CDR3aa: CASSKDVGQGSQPQHF
j_gene: TRBJ1-5
len: 16
d_gene: .
v_gene: TRBV21-1
abundance: .

CDR3nt: TGTGCCAGCAGCTTTGGACAGGTGGGAGGAAACACCATATATTTT
CDR3aa: CASSFGQVGGNTIYF
j_gene: TRBJ1-3
len: 15
d_gene: TRBD1
v_gene: TRBV7-2
abundance: .